One and the same sample provided the 24 T cell receptor beta chains below, sequenced in a study of identical twins. TCRdb passed the 5' RACE reads through MiXCR, listing each CDR3 protein once. The sample yields about 470,000 distinct CDR3 sequences, around 24% seen once. This sample also appeared in a second study, on T cells expressing NK-cell markers.

Material: CD4+ T cells sorted from blood. The source of these receptors is a woman between 18 and 29 years old in good health.

The genes are TRBV3-1 and TRBJ2-7; D gene ambiguous. In germline, CDR1 is LGHDT, CDR2 YNNKEL (reference sequence). The CDR3 spans 13 residues. V shed 1 base and J shed 5 bases, with 9 bases lying between them. CDR3 sequence: CASSQVQGNEQYF. CDR3 coding DNA: TGTGCCAGCAGCCAAGTTCAAGGGAACGAGCAGTACTTC.

The chain links TRBV12-3 or TRBV12-4 to TRBJ2-7; no reliable D call. V was pared by 6 bases and J by 2 bases, with 5 bases between. This CDR3 has 11 amino acids. The CDR3 is CASRRTYEQYF. In DNA form, the CDR3 reads TGTGCCAGCAGGCGCACCTACGAGCAGTACTTC.

This clonotype was seen more than once but under ten times. This chain uses TRBV6-2 or TRBV6-3 with TRBJ2-2; 8 positions match TRBD1. The CDR3 contains 14 residues. The trim removed 4 bases at V and 7 bases at J, leaving 5 bases unmatched. Germline assignment: CDR1 MNHEY and CDR2 SVGEGT. The CDR3 nucleotides read TGTGCCAGCAGTTCCAGGGGGCCGAACGGGGAGCTGTTTTTT. Translating it yields CASSSRGPNGELFF.

The genes are TRBV30 and TRBJ2-3, with TRBD2 as a possible D gene (5 bases). CDR1 is GTSNPN and CDR2 is SVGIG in the germline V gene (reference sequence). The CDR3 has 14 residues. Trimming shortened V by 3 bases and J by 0 bases, and 10 bases separated the two germline ends. This chain's CDR3 is CAWSAGLSTDTQYF. DNA of the CDR3: TGTGCCTGGAGCGCTGGACTGAGCACAGATACGCAGTATTTT.

The V gene is TRBV5-1, the J gene TRBJ2-1; 7 positions match TRBD1. CDR1 SGHRS and CDR2 YFSETQ come from the germline V gene. The length of the CDR3 is 15 residues. Unmatched junction bases numbered 11, after V lost 4 bases and J lost 7 bases. This chain's CDR3 is CASSPDRAVLNEQFF. In DNA, the CDR3 is TGCGCCAGCAGCCCAGACAGGGCGGTTTTAAATGAGCAGTTCTTC.

A word on this clonotype: A junction end diverges from the germline sequence, so it may reflect a read error. V is TRBV6-1 and J is TRBJ1-6, with a tentative D call TRBD1 (6 bases). Looked up from germline, CDR1 is MNHNS and CDR2 is SASEGT. The CDR3 contains 11 residues. This CDR3 reads CASSQGQYERF. CDR3 sequence (DNA): TGTGCCAGCAGCCAGGGACAATACGAACGGTTT.

This clonotype appeared a few times. At one end the junction does not follow the germline gene, possibly because of a read error. V is TRBV12-3 or TRBV12-4 and J is TRBJ2-7, with D maybe TRBD1 (5 bases). This CDR3 has 15 amino acids. For the CDR3, the DNA is TGTGCCAGCAGCTTAGGACACTCTAGCTCCTACGAGCAGTACTTC. Its translation: CASSLGHSSSYEQYF.

The V and J genes are TRBV18 and TRBJ2-7, with a possible D match to TRBD1 (6 bases). The CDR3 totals 17 residues. The germline V gene encodes CDR1 KGHSH and CDR2 LQKENI. Trimming removed 3 bases from V and 4 bases from J, with 22 bases in between. This chain's CDR3 is CASSPLSTGSQGYEQYF. As DNA, the CDR3 is TGTGCCAGCTCACCTTTGTCGACAGGCTCTCAAGGGTACGAGCAGTACTTC. The full variable domain, its missing parts supplied by reference TRBV18 and TRBJ2-7, is NAGVMQNPRHLVRRRGQEARLRCSPMKGHSHVYWYRQLPEEGLKFMVYLQKENIIDESGMPKERFSAEFPKEGPSILRIQQVVRGDSAAYFCASSPLSTGSQGYEQYFGPGTRLTVT.

This clonotype was seen more than once but under ten times. This chain joins TRBV20-1 and TRBJ2-3; a weak D match, TRBD2 (6 bases). Looked up from germline, CDR1 is DFQATT and CDR2 is SNEGSKA (reference sequence). The CDR3 contains 18 residues. Trimming cost V 3 bases and J 0 bases, with 22 bases left between them. The CDR3 nucleotides are TGCAGTGCTAGTGATGGGTCGAGGGAGGCCACTAGCACAGATACGCAGTATTTT. As protein: CSASDGSREATSTDTQYF.

The J gene is TRBJ2-5, the V gene TRBV6-5; D is ambiguous. Germline V gives CDR1 MNHEY, CDR2 SVGAGI. The length of the CDR3 is 13 residues. V gave up 2 bases and J gave up 4 bases, with 8 bases separating them. The CDR3 DNA follows: TGTGCCAGCAGTTACCAAAGAAGAGAGACCCAGTACTTC. Translating gives CASSYQRRETQYF.

This clonotype was detected only a few times. This chain links TRBV4-3 with TRBJ1-1, with unresolved D. The V gene's germline CDR1 is LGHNA and CDR2 YSLEER. CDR3 length equals 14 residues. The V gene lost 0 bases and the J gene lost 2 bases, with 7 bases spanning the gap. CDR3 nucleotides: TGCGCCAGCAGCCAAGATTACAGAAACACTGAAGCTTTCTTT. Translating gives CASSQDYRNTEAFF.

Details on this clonotype: One end of the junction does not line up with germline, which may come from a read error. The rearrangement uses TRBV20-1 and TRBJ2-7; D ambiguous. The CDR3 extends over 12 amino acids. Germline V gives CDR1 DFQATT, CDR2 SNEGSKA (reference sequence). This CDR3 reads CSSRAGDYEQYF. The CDR3 region has the DNA TGCAGTTCTAGAGCAGGCGACTACGAGCAGTACTTC.

This clonotype was detected ten times or more. This rearrangement joins TRBV5-1 to TRBJ1-1; no clear D gene. With 2 bases removed from V and 3 bases from J, the gap between germline ends came to 5 bases. Germline V gene data show CDR1 as SGHRS and CDR2 as YFSETQ. The CDR3 loop spans 12 amino acids. This CDR3 is CASSFGDTEAFF. The DNA of the CDR3 is TGCGCCAGCAGCTTTGGGGACACTGAAGCTTTCTTT.

This clonotype was found a few times. The V call is TRBV3-1, the J call TRBJ1-1; unclear D gene. The CDR3 has 17 amino acids. CDR1 and CDR2 from the germline V gene are LGHDT and YNNKEL (reference sequence). Trimming removed 4 bases from V and 0 bases from J, with 18 bases in between. The CDR3: CASSLGYISYLNTEAFF. CDR3 in DNA: TGTGCCAGCAGCCTCGGGTACATCAGCTACTTGAACACTGAAGCTTTCTTT.

V and J are TRBV10-3 and TRBJ2-1, with TRBD2 matching over 9 bases. CDR1 is ENHRY, CDR2 SYGVKD, per germline. This CDR3 has 17 residues. Losses at the gene ends were 4 bases for V and 0 bases for J; bases not matched to a gene: 7. CDR3: CAISGTGREGSYNEQFF. For the CDR3, the DNA is TGTGCCATCAGTGGTACCGGGCGGGAGGGCTCCTACAATGAGCAGTTCTTC.

The rearrangement links TRBV6-5 to TRBJ2-7; D is undetermined. Per germline, CDR1 MNHEY and CDR2 SVGAGI. Trimming took 1 base from V and 1 from J, leaving 17 bases between them. The CDR3 spans 17 residues. In DNA, the CDR3 is TGTGCCAGCAGTTACTGGTTGTTGCCAGAAGGTTCCTACGAGCAGTACTTC. It is translated as CASSYWLLPEGSYEQYF.

The chain is built from TRBV14 and TRBJ2-2; D not certain. Trimming removed 4 bases from V and 5 bases from J, with 8 bases in between. CDR1 SGHDN and CDR2 FVKESK come from the germline V gene. The CDR3 contains 13 residues. The CDR3 DNA reads TGTGCCAGCAGCCGGGCAGCTACCGGGGAGCTGTTTTTT. Translation gives CASSRAATGELFF.

The chain employs TRBV10-3 and TRBJ2-7; 9 bases align to TRBD1. Germline V lookup: CDR1 ENHRY, CDR2 SYGVKD. The CDR3 consists of 13 residues. With 2 bases clipped from V and 6 bases from J, the junction kept 2 bases outside the gene matches. DNA of the CDR3: TGTGCCATCAGTGAGGTGACAGGGGGCGAGCAGTACTTC. The encoded protein is CAISEVTGGEQYF.

V and J are TRBV6-1 and TRBJ2-1, with D perhaps matching TRBD2 (6 bases). V lost 7 bases and J 1 base, leaving 17 bases between the germline ends. Germline V gives CDR1 MNHNS, CDR2 SASEGT. The CDR3 is 16 residues long. The CDR3 sequence is CASTRYSGASYNEQFF. The DNA for the CDR3 is TGTGCCAGCACCCGGTATAGCGGAGCTTCCTACAATGAGCAGTTCTTC.

This clonotype turned up a few times. The rearrangement joins TRBV7-9 to TRBJ2-3, with no clear D. Germline CDR1 reads SEHNR; CDR2 reads FQNEAQ (reference sequence). The CDR3 contains 12 residues. Trimming cost V 5 bases and J 5 bases, with 8 bases left between them. The CDR3 loop is CASSPIEDTQYF. As DNA, the CDR3 is TGTGCCAGCAGCCCGATAGAAGATACGCAGTATTTT.

The chain combines TRBV5-1 with TRBJ2-1, with TRBD2 as a possible D gene (6 bases). Trimming took off 1 base at V and 4 bases at J, with 15 bases between the two ends. The CDR3 totals 16 residues. The V gene's germline CDR1 is SGHRS and CDR2 YFSETQ. In nucleotides, the CDR3 is TGCGCCAGCAGCTTGAGTGGGTCTAGCGCTTACAATGAGCAGTTCTTC. Its protein is CASSLSGSSAYNEQFF.

This clonotype was counted only a few times. The chain links TRBV20-1 to TRBJ2-7; TRBD2 might be the D (5 bases). The CDR3 covers 16 residues. The V end lost 0 bases, the J end lost 2 bases, and 17 bases lay between the germline ends. Germline lookup yields CDR1 DFQATT and CDR2 SNEGSKA (reference sequence). CDR3 sequence: CSARDFQGGLPYEQYF. The CDR3 bases are TGCAGTGCTAGAGATTTTCAAGGCGGGCTTCCCTACGAGCAGTACTTC.

This clonotype has at least ten counts. The gene calls are TRBV7-2 and TRBJ2-3, with no clear D. V shed 3 bases and J shed 0 bases, with 7 bases lying between them. The CDR3 is made up of 14 amino acids. In germline, CDR1 is SGHTA, CDR2 FQGNSA. CDR3 in DNA: TGTGCCAGCAGCTTGATGGAGAGCACAGATACGCAGTATTTT. Its protein is CASSLMESTDTQYF.

In this sample, this clonotype turned up a few times. This CDR3 is CASSLGPGSNTGELFF. The CDR3 DNA is TGTGCCAGCAGCTTGGGTCCGGGTTCGAACACCGGGGAGCTGTTTTTT. The chain has TRBV5-4 and TRBJ2-2, with D hard to call. The CDR3 totals 16 residues. Trimming took 0 bases from V and 0 from J, leaving 9 bases between them. Per germline, CDR1 SGHNT and CDR2 YYREEE (reference sequence).